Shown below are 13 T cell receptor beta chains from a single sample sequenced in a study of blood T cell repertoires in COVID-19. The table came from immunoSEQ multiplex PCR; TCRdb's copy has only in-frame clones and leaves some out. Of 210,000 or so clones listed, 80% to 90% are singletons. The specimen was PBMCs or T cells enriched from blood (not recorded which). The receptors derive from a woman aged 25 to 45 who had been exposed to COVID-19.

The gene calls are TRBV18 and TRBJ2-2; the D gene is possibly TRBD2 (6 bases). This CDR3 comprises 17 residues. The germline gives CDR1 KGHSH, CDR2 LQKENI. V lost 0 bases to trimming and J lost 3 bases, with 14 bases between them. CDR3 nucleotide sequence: TGTGCCAGCTCACCACCGCCGGGACTGGGCTACACCGGGGAGCTGTTTTTT. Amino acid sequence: CASSPPPGLGYTGELFF.

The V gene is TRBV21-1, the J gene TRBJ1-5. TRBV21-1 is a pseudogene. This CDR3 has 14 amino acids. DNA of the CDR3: TGTGCCAGCAGCAAAAACGGGATCGAACAGCCCCAGCATTTT. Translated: CASSKNGIEQPQHF.

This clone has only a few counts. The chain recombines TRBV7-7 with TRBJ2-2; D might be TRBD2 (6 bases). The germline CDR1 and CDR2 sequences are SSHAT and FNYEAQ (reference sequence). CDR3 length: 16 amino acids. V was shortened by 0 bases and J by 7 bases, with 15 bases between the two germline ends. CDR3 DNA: TGTGCCAGCAGCTTAGCGCAACGGGAGTGCGGCGGGGAGCTGTTTTTT. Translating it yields CASSLAQRECGGELFF. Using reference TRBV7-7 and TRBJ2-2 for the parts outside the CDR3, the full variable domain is GAGVSQSPRYKVTKRGQDVTLRCDPISSHATLYWYQQALGQGPEFLTYFNYEAQPDKSGLPSDRFSAERPEGSISTLTIQRTEQRDSAMYRCASSLAQRECGGELFFGEGSRLTVL.

The CDR3 sequence: CASSSIQGAGEKLFF. The CDR3 nucleotides are TGTGCCAGCAGTTCGATACAGGGGGCAGGGGAAAAACTGTTTTTT. V is TRBV6-5 and J is TRBJ1-4, with 9 bases aligning to TRBD1. The CDR3 runs 15 residues. From germline, CDR1 is MNHEY and CDR2 SVGAGI. With 4 bases clipped from V and 8 bases from J, the junction kept 8 bases outside the gene matches.

The CDR3 reads CASSQEWASGNTIYF. For the CDR3, the DNA is TGTGCCAGCAGCCAAGAGTGGGCCTCTGGAAACACCATATATTTT. The chain employs TRBV4-2 and TRBJ1-3; D uncertain. The germline gives CDR1 LGHNA, CDR2 YNFKEQ. The CDR3 sequence is 15 residues long. V lost 0 bases and J 0 bases, leaving 6 bases between the germline ends.

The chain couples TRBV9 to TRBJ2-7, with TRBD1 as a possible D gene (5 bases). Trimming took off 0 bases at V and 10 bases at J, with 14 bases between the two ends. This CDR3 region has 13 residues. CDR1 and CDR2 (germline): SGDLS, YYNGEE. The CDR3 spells CASSVEDKTAQYF. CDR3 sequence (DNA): TGTGCCAGCAGCGTAGAGGATAAGACAGCCCAGTACTTC.

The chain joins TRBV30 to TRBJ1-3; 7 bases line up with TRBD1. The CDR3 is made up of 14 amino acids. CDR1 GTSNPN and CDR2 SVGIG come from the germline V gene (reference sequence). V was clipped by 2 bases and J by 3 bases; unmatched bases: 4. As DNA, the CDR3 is TGTGCCTGGAGTAGGGACAGCTATGGAAACACCATATATTTT. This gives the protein CAWSRDSYGNTIYF. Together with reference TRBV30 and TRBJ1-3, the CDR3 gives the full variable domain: SQTIHQWPATLVQPVGSPLSLECTVEGTSNPNLYWYRQAAGRGLQLLFYSVGIGQISSEVPQNLSASRPQDRQFILSSKKLLLSDSGFYLCAWSRDSYGNTIYFGEGSWLTVV.

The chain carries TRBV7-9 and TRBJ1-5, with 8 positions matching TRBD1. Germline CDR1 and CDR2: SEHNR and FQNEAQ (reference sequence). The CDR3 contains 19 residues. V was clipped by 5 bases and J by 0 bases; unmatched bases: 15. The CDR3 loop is CASSLGQGGGELSNQPQHF. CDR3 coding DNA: TGTGCCAGCAGCCTCGGACAGGGAGGGGGAGAACTTAGCAATCAGCCCCAGCATTTT.

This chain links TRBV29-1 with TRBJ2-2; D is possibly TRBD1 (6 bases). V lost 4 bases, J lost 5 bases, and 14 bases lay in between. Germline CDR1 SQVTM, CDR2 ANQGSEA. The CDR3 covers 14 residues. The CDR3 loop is CSVASLQGTGELFF. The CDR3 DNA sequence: TGCAGCGTTGCCAGTCTACAGGGTACCGGGGAGCTGTTTTTT.

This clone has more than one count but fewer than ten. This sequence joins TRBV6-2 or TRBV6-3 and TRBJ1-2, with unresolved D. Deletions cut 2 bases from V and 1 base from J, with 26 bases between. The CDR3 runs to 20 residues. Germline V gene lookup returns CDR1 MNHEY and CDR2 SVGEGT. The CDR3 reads CASSYVPASRGGAFNYGYTF. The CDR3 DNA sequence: TGTGCCAGCAGTTACGTCCCGGCTTCCCGGGGAGGAGCCTTTAACTATGGCTACACCTTC.

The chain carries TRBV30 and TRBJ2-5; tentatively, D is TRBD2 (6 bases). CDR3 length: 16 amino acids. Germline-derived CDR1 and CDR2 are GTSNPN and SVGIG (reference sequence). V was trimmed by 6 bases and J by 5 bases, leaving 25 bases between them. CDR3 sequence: CACLMVTGSPRETQYF. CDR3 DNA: TGTGCCTGCCTAATGGTAACCGGGAGCCCGCGGGAGACCCAGTACTTC.

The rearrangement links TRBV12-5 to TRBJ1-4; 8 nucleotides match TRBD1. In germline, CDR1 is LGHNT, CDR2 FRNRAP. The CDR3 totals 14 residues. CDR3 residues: CATARNRGSEKLFF. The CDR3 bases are TGTGCCACCGCCCGAAACAGGGGGAGTGAAAAACTGTTTTTT.

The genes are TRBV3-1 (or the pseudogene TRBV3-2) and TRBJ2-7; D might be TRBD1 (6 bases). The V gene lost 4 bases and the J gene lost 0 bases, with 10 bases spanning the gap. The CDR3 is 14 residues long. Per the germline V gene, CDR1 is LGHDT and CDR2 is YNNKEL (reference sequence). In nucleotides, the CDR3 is TGTGCCAGCAGCCGAAGACAGGTCTCCTACGAGCAGTACTTC. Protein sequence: CASSRRQVSYEQYF.